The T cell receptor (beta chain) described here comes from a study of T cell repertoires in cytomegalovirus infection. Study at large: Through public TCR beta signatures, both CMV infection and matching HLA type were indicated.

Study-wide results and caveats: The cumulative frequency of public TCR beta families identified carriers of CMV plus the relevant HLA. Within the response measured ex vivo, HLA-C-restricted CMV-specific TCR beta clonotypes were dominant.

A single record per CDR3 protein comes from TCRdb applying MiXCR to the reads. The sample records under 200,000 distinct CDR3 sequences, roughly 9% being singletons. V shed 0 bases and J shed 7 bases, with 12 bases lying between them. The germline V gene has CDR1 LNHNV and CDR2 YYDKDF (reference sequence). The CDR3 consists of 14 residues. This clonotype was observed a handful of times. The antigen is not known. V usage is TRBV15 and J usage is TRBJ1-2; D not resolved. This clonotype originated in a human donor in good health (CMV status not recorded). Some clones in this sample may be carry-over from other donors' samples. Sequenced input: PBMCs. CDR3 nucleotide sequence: TGTGCCACCAGCAGAGATCTGGCGGGGAGTGGCTACACCTTC. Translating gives CATSRDLAGSGYTF.